This T cell receptor beta chain appears in the sequencing data of a study of regulatory T cells in long-lasting Graves disease. In the study overall: Persistent cases took antithyroid drugs over 5 years and stayed TSH receptor antibody positive.

Time point of the sample: persistent/refractory GD, antithyroid drugs over 5 years with positive TRAb. From RNA extracted from PBMCs, the TCR library was made. CDR3 length: 13 residues. Trimming shortened V by 0 bases and J by 7 bases, and 9 bases separated the two germline ends. Germline CDR1 reads ENHRY; CDR2 reads SYGVKD. Investigators prepared the TCR beta libraries by applying iRepertoire HTBI primers and Arm-PCR of CDR3 regions. In the authors' methods: Some 57 TRBV and 12 to 15 TRBJ segments were identified across samples. TCRdb reanalysed the multiplex PCR reads using MiXCR and keeps one entry per CDR3 protein. For this entry, the V and J calls and clone size follow TCRdb and not the study's own pipeline. This repertoire shows 350,000 to 500,000 distinct CDR3 sequences, around a fifth found once; its top ten account for 13% to 15%.

This material consisted of peripheral blood mononuclear cells (PBMCs), taken when the disease was refractory, from a patient treated with antithyroid drugs. The rearrangement joins TRBV10-3 to TRBJ1-2; D gene uncertain. The receptor's source is a female donor with Graves disease. CDR3 nucleotides: TGTGCCATCAGTGAGTCGGCTGCCACTGGCTACACCTTC. Protein: CAISESAATGYTF.